This is a list of T cell receptor beta chains from one sample in a study of blood T cell repertoires in COVID-19. TCRdb keeps only in-frame clones here, not all; method: immunoSEQ multiplex PCR. The sample carries nearly 100,000 clones, around 85% recorded once. Sequenced input: peripheral blood. These receptor sequences come from a woman aged 60-70 years with acute or convalescent COVID-19. Both conserved end residues are part of each CDR3. Fields, in order: V gene, clone size, J gene, CDR3 length, D gene, CDR3 DNA, CDR3 protein. D genes are given only for firm matches. Some rows have no size entry. The others give once, few or many, or a class for an expanded clone.

TRBV4-3	NA	TRBJ2-3	16	TRBD1	TGCGCCAGCAGCCAGGGCAACAGGGGGCTGGGAGATACGCAGTATTTT	CASSQGNRGLGDTQYF
TRBV2	NA	TRBJ2-3	16	NA	TGTGCCAGCAGTGAAGGTAGAGCGGAGTACACAGATACGCAGTATTTT	CASSEGRAEYTDTQYF
TRBV3-1/TRBV3-2	NA	TRBJ1-1	13	NA	TGTGCCAGCAGCCAAGGCACTTACACTGAAGCTTTCTTT	CASSQGTYTEAFF
TRBV7-2	NA	TRBJ2-5	16	TRBD2	TGTGCCAGCAGCCTTATGGGCATAGCGGGGGCGGAGACCCAGTACTTC	CASSLMGIAGAETQYF
TRBV11-3	NA	TRBJ2-2	18	TRBD1	TGTGCCAGCAGCTACGGGACAGTGGCGCTTTCGAACACCGGGGAGCTGTTTTTT	CASSYGTVALSNTGELFF
TRBV19	NA	TRBJ1-6	14	TRBD1	TGTGCCAGTAGCCGGACAGGGTCAAATTCACCCCTCCACTTT	CASSRTGSNSPLHF
TRBV27	NA	TRBJ1-1	14	NA	TGTGCCAGCAGTCCCCGGGGGTTGGGGGCTGAAGCTTTCTTT	CASSPRGLGAEAFF
TRBV3-1/TRBV3-2	once	TRBJ1-5	20	TRBD1	TGTGCCAGCAGCCAAACCAGTCCGGGACAGGGGTTGTGGGGCAATCAGCCCCAGCATTTT	CASSQTSPGQGLWGNQPQHF
TRBV6-5	NA	TRBJ2-1	15	TRBD2	TGTGCCAGCAGGGGAAGCGGGGGGTCCTACAATGAGCAGTTCTTC	CASRGSGGSYNEQFF
TRBV7-9	NA	TRBJ2-3	15	TRBD1	TGTGCCAGCAGCCCAGTGGGACAGCCGACAGATACGCAGTATTTT	CASSPVGQPTDTQYF
TRBV5-6	NA	TRBJ2-2	17	TRBD1	TGTGCCAGCAGCTTGGTGGGGCTCGGGCAGGGGGCCGGGGAGCTGTTTTTT	CASSLVGLGQGAGELFF
TRBV7-3	NA	TRBJ1-1	13	NA	TGTGCCAGCAGCGTTACAGTGAACACTGAAGCTTTCTTT	CASSVTVNTEAFF
TRBV7-2	NA	TRBJ1-1	14	NA	TGTGCCAGCAGCTTGCAGGGGCAGGAAACTGAAGCTTTCTTT	CASSLQGQETEAFF
TRBV10-2	once	TRBJ1-5	13	NA	TGCGCCAGCAGCGGTGATAGCAATCAGCCCCAGCATTTT	CASSGDSNQPQHF
TRBV5-4	few	TRBJ1-6	16	NA	TGTGCCAGCAGCCCCGGACAGTCGGTCTATAATTCACCCCTCCACTTT	CASSPGQSVYNSPLHF
TRBV9	once	TRBJ1-6	15	TRBD1	TGTGCCAGCAGCCCGGACAGGGGGGCTAATTCACCCCTCCACTTT	CASSPDRGANSPLHF
TRBV4-2	NA	TRBJ1-1	16	TRBD1	TGTGCCAGCAGCCAAGATCTAGGGACAGGGATCACTGAAGCTTTCTTT	CASSQDLGTGITEAFF
TRBV28	few	TRBJ1-5	17	NA	TGTGCCAGCAGCGAAACCGGGACAAGACCCTTCAATCAGCCCCAGCATTTT	CASSETGTRPFNQPQHF
TRBV19	NA	TRBJ1-4	15	TRBD1	TGTGCCAGTACCCATCGGGCAGGGGGGAATGAAAAACTGTTTTTT	CASTHRAGGNEKLFF
TRBV5-5	once	TRBJ2-3	14	NA	TGTGCCAGCAGCCTACAGGGTAGGCCAGATACGCAGTATTTT	CASSLQGRPDTQYF
TRBV27	NA	TRBJ2-7	15	TRBD1	TGTGCCAGCAGTTTGGGGACAGGGCCTTCCCACGAGCAGTACTTC	CASSLGTGPSHEQYF
TRBV28	NA	TRBJ1-2	14	NA	TGTGCCAGCACCATCGACAGCATCAGGGGTGGCTACACCTTC	CASTIDSIRGGYTF
TRBV3-1/TRBV3-2	NA	TRBJ1-1	14	TRBD1	TGTGCCAGCAGCCAAGTTTATCGACAGGGTGAAGCTTTCTTT	CASSQVYRQGEAFF
TRBV28	NA	TRBJ2-7	13	NA	TGTGCCAGCAGTTTAAGGCAGGTCGGCGAGCAGTACTTC	CASSLRQVGEQYF
TRBV5-1	once	TRBJ2-7	18	TRBD2	TGCGCCAGCAGCTTTACACCGGGACTAGCGGGGAGGGGGTACGAGCAGTACTTC	CASSFTPGLAGRGYEQYF
TRBV19	once	TRBJ2-1	14	NA	TGTGCCAGTAGTCCCCTCTCGCAGGGGAATGAGCAGTTCTTC	CASSPLSQGNEQFF
TRBV7-8	NA	TRBJ1-6	13	NA	TGTGCCAGCAGCACAGGATCGGATTCACCCCTCCACTTT	CASSTGSDSPLHF
TRBV6-2/TRBV6-3	NA	TRBJ2-7	14	NA	TGTGCCAGCAGTTATAGTCCAAGGGGAACCGAGCAGTACTTC	CASSYSPRGTEQYF
TRBV27	NA	TRBJ2-7	14	TRBD1	TGTGCCAGCAGAAGGGGACAGGGGTCCTACGAGCAGTACTTC	CASRRGQGSYEQYF
TRBV28	NA	TRBJ1-3	14	NA	TGTGCCAGCAGCCTCAGGGGAAGTGGAAACACCATATATTTT	CASSLRGSGNTIYF
TRBV9	once	TRBJ1-4	15	TRBD1	TGTGCCAGCAGCGCCAGGGGGCAGGGGTTTGAAAAACTGTTTTTT	CASSARGQGFEKLFF
TRBV3-1/TRBV3-2	NA	TRBJ2-3	16	TRBD2	TGTGCCAGCAGCCACCTTGCGGCTAGCGGGGTGGATACGCAGTATTTT	CASSHLAASGVDTQYF
TRBV6-2/TRBV6-3	NA	TRBJ2-5	16	TRBD2	TGTGCCAGCAGTTTCCCGCTAGCGGGGGGGCCTGAGACCCAGTACTTC	CASSFPLAGGPETQYF
TRBV2	NA	TRBJ1-6	14	NA	TGTGCCAGCAGTGAGGCCAGGGTTAATTCACCCCTCCACTTT	CASSEARVNSPLHF
TRBV5-4	NA	TRBJ2-1	18	TRBD2	TGTGCCAGCAGCTCGGGGGGGACTAGCGGGGCCTCCTACAATGAGCAGTTCTTC	CASSSGGTSGASYNEQFF
TRBV5-4	NA	TRBJ2-5	16	TRBD2	TGTGCCAGCAGCTTGGTGCTAGCGGGGGGGGCGGAGACCCAGTACTTC	CASSLVLAGGAETQYF
TRBV2	NA	TRBJ2-7	14	TRBD2	TGTGCCAGCAGTCCGGGACTAGCGGTGGGCGAGCAGTACTTC	CASSPGLAVGEQYF
TRBV27	NA	TRBJ1-4	14	NA	TGTGCCAGCAGTTTGGGGCCAAAGGATGAAAAACTGTTTTTT	CASSLGPKDEKLFF
TRBV7-9	NA	TRBJ1-1	12	NA	TGTGCCAGCACCGAGGCCACGGCTGAAGCTTTCTTT	CASTEATAEAFF
TRBV4-3	NA	TRBJ2-5	16	TRBD2	TGCGCCAGCAGCCAAGATGGACTAGCGGTACAAGAGACCCAGTACTTC	CASSQDGLAVQETQYF
TRBV10-3	few	TRBJ2-2	13	TRBD1	TGTGCCAGCCGGGACAGGGACACCGGGGAGCTGTTTTTT	CASRDRDTGELFF
TRBV6-5	few	TRBJ1-3	15	NA	TGTGCCAGCAGCTCACCTGCAGGGTCTGGAAACACCATATATTTT	CASSSPAGSGNTIYF
TRBV19	NA	TRBJ1-5	14	NA	TGTGCCAGTAGTATGCGGGCGGGTAATCAGCCCCAGCATTTT	CASSMRAGNQPQHF
TRBV5-1	NA	TRBJ1-1	13	NA	TGCGCCAGCGGACCGGGACACAACACTGAAGCTTTCTTT	CASGPGHNTEAFF
TRBV18	NA	TRBJ1-2	15	NA	TGTGCCAGCTCACCACTTCGTTCAGGGGACTATGGCTACACCTTC	CASSPLRSGDYGYTF
TRBV2	NA	TRBJ1-1	11	NA	TGTGCCAGCAGTTCCCTGACTGAAGCTTTCTTT	CASSSLTEAFF
TRBV30	NA	TRBJ1-3	13	NA	TGTGCCTGGCAAACAGGAGACGCGAACACCATATATTTT	CAWQTGDANTIYF
TRBV7-2	NA	TRBJ2-5	15	TRBD1	TGTGCCAGCAGCTTTGACAGGGGGCTCCAAGAGACCCAGTACTTC	CASSFDRGLQETQYF
TRBV30	NA	TRBJ1-6	16	NA	TGTGCCTGGAGTGTACTTGCCAGGGGCCTAGGTTCACCCCTCCACTTT	CAWSVLARGLGSPLHF
TRBV5-1	few	TRBJ1-2	13	TRBD1	TGCGCCAGCAGCTCAGGACAGGGACATGGCTACACCTTC	CASSSGQGHGYTF
TRBV7-2	NA	TRBJ1-5	16	TRBD1	TGTGCCAGCAGCTCCTATGGACAGGGGCGAGGACAGCCCCAGCATTTT	CASSSYGQGRGQPQHF
TRBV30	NA	TRBJ1-3	14	TRBD1	TGTGCCTGGACGATGGACAGGGCCAGAAACACCATATATTTT	CAWTMDRARNTIYF